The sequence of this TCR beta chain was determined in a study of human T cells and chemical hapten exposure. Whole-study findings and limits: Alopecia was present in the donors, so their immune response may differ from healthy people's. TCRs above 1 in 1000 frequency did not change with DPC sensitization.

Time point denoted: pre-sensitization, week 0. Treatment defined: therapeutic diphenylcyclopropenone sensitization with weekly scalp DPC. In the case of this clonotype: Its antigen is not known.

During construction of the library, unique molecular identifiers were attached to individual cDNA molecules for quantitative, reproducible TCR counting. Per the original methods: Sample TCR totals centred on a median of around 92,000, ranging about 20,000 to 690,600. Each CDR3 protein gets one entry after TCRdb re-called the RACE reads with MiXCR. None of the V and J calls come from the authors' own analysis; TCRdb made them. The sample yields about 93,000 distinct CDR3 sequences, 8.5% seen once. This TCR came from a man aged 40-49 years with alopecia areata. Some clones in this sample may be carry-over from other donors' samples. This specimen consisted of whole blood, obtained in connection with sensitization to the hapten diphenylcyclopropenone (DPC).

The CDR3 DNA reads as TGTGCCAGCATTGGCCGAACCTACGAGCAGTACTTC. Translated, it gives CASIGRTYEQYF. V is TRBV28 and J is TRBJ2-7; D ambiguous. This CDR3 region has 12 residues. Germline CDR1 is MDHEN and CDR2 is SYDVKM. Trimming left V 7 bases short and J 2 bases short, with 9 bases between.